This T cell receptor (beta chain) was sequenced during a study of blood T cell repertoires in COVID-19. Study-wide background: PBMCs, B-cell-depleted T cells, or T cells were the source of the cDNA or gDNA that made up the material.

Profiled with immunoSEQ multiplex PCR; TCRdb holds only in-frame clones, not every one. The data hold approximately 250,000 clones, with around 80% observed a single time. V lost 5 bases to trimming and J lost 8 bases, with 10 bases between them. This CDR3 has 11 residues. Germline lookup yields CDR1 DFQATT and CDR2 SNEGSKA (reference sequence). The rearrangement uses TRBV20-1 and TRBJ2-1, with D possibly TRBD2 on 5 matching bases. Sequencing was done on a sample of PBMCs or T cells enriched from blood (not recorded which). This clonotype originated in a man aged 30 to 39 with acute COVID-19. CDR3 bases: TGCAGTGCTCCTAACGGGGATGAGCAGTTCTTC. Protein: CSAPNGDEQFF.